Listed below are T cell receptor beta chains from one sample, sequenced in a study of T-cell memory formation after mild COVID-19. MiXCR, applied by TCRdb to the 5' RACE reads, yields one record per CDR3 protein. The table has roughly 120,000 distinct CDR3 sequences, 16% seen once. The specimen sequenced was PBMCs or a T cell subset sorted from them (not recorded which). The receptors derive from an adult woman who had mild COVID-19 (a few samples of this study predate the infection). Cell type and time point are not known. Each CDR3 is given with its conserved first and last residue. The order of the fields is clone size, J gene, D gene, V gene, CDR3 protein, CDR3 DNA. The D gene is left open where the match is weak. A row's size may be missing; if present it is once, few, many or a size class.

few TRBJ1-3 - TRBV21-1 CARGASGNTIYF TGTGCCAGAGGGGCATCTGGAAACACCATATATTTT
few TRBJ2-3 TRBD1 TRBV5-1 CASSKEPGQGASDTQYF TGCGCCAGCAGCAAAGAACCGGGACAGGGGGCCTCAGATACGCAGTATTTT
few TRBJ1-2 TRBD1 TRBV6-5 CASSRTDRGWGYTF TGTGCCAGCAGTCGGACGGACAGGGGATGGGGCTACACCTTC
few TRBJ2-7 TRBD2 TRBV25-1 CASSSGGAHEQYF TGTGCCAGCAGTAGCGGGGGGGCCCACGAGCAGTACTTC
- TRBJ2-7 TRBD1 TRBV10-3 CAISPTGSGYEQYF TGTGCCATCAGTCCGACAGGGTCCGGCTACGAGCAGTACTTC
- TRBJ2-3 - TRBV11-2 CASSPLSNRLRDTQYF TGTGCCAGCAGCCCCCTCAGTAATCGATTACGGGATACGCAGTATTTT
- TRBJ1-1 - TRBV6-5 CASSTQGYEAFF TGTGCCAGCAGCACCCAGGGGTATGAAGCTTTCTTT
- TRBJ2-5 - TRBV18 CASSPPQKETQYF TGTGCCAGCTCACCACCACAGAAAGAGACCCAGTACTTC
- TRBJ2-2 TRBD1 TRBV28 CASSSAGTGYTGELFF TGTGCCAGCAGTTCCGCCGGGACAGGGTACACCGGGGAGCTGTTTTTT
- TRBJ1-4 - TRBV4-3 CASSQRPGHANEKLFF TGCGCCAGCAGCCAGAGACCGGGACATGCTAATGAAAAACTGTTTTTT
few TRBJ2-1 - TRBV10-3 CAISESGGNEQFF TGTGCCATCAGTGAGTCAGGGGGCAATGAGCAGTTCTTC
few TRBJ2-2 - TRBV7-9 CASSLAPTTNTGELFF TGTGCCAGCAGCTTAGCGCCGACTACGAACACCGGGGAGCTGTTTTTT
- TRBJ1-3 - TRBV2 CASSEGSGNTIYF TGTGCCAGCAGTGAGGGATCTGGAAACACCATATATTTT
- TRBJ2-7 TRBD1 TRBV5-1 CASSTGQGVPQYF TGCGCCAGCAGCACCGGACAGGGGGTACCTCAGTACTTC
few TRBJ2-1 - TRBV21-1 CASSFRDLYNEQFF TGTGCCAGCAGCTTCCGGGACTTGTACAATGAGCAGTTCTTC
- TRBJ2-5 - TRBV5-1 CASSTARAQTQYF TGCGCCAGCAGCACAGCGCGGGCCCAGACCCAGTACTTC
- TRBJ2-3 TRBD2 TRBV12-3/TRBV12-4 CASSFGSSGSKADTQYF TGTGCCAGCAGTTTCGGGTCTAGCGGGAGTAAAGCAGATACGCAGTATTTT
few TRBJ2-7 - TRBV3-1 CASSQVGGAAEQYF TGTGCCAGCAGCCAAGTCGGGGGAGCAGCCGAGCAGTACTTC
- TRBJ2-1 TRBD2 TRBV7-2 CASSPPGLAGGNEQFF TGTGCCAGCAGCCCCCCCGGACTAGCGGGGGGCAATGAGCAGTTCTTC
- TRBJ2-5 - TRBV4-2 CASSQAGTKQETQYF TGTGCCAGCAGCCAAGCCGGGACAAAGCAAGAGACCCAGTACTTC
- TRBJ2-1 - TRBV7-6 CASSSQTGTYSYNEQFF TGTGCCAGCAGCTCACAGACCGGGACTTACTCCTACAATGAGCAGTTCTTC
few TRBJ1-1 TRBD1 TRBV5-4 CASSLGGQGLRAFF TGTGCCAGCAGCTTGGGGGGACAGGGCCTTCGGGCTTTCTTT
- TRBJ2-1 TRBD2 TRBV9 CASSASGLAGFHEQFF TGTGCCAGCAGCGCCTCGGGACTAGCGGGTTTTCACGAGCAGTTCTTC
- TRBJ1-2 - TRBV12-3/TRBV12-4 CASRRRGGYSYTF TGTGCCAGCAGACGCAGGGGCGGATATAGCTACACCTTC
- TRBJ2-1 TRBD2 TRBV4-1 CASSPLAGGGNEQFF TGCGCCAGCAGCCCACTAGCGGGAGGGGGTAATGAGCAGTTCTTC
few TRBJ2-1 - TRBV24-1 CATSDLGASYNEQFF TGTGCCACCAGTGATTTAGGGGCCTCTTACAATGAGCAGTTCTTC
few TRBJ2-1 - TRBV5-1 CASSGHSSYNEQFF TGCGCCAGCAGCGGGCACAGCTCCTACAATGAGCAGTTCTTC
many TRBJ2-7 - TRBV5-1 CASSLGVDAYEQYF TGCGCCAGCAGCTTGGGGGTCGACGCCTACGAGCAGTACTTC
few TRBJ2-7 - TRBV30 CAWRGYRFGGDPYEQYF TGTGCCTGGAGAGGGTACAGGTTTGGCGGCGACCCCTACGAGCAGTACTTC
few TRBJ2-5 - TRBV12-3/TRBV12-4 CASSLVLGETQYF TGTGCCAGCAGTTTAGTTTTAGGGGAGACCCAGTACTTC
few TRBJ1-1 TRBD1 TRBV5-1 CASSMIGQGRNTEAFF TGCGCCAGCAGTATGATCGGACAGGGCCGGAACACTGAAGCTTTCTTT
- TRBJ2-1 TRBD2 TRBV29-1 CSASGGSSYNEQFF TGCAGCGCTAGCGGAGGAAGTTCCTACAATGAGCAGTTCTTC
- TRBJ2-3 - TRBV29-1 CSVEAAGQYF TGCAGCGTTGAAGCCGCAGGGCAGTATTTT
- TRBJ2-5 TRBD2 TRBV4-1 CASSRTSGGQETQYF TGCGCCAGCAGCCGGACTAGCGGGGGCCAAGAGACCCAGTACTTC
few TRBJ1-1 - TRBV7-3 CASSLSTLMNTEAFF TGTGCCAGCAGCTTAAGTACACTGATGAACACTGAAGCTTTCTTT
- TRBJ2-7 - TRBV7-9 CASSLEEGIGSYEQYF TGTGCCAGCAGCTTAGAGGAGGGGATAGGCTCCTACGAGCAGTACTTC
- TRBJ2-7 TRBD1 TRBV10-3 CAISPLRDSGLSYEQYF TGTGCCATCAGCCCCCTCCGGGACAGCGGATTGTCCTACGAGCAGTACTTC
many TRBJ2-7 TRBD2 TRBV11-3 CASSLDGREGDNEQYF TGTGCCAGCAGCTTAGACGGGCGGGAGGGGGACAACGAGCAGTACTTC
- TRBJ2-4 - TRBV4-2 CASSQDYAKNIQYF TGTGCCAGCAGCCAGGACTACGCCAAAAACATTCAGTACTTC
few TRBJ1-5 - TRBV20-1 CSAIRDNGNYQPQHF TGCAGTGCTATACGGGACAACGGTAATTATCAGCCCCAGCATTTT
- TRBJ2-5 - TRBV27 CASSHGGRETQYF TGTGCCAGCAGCCACGGTGGCCGGGAGACCCAGTACTTC
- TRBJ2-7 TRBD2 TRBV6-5 CASMVLAGDYHEQYF TGTGCCAGCATGGTGCTAGCGGGAGACTACCACGAGCAGTACTTC
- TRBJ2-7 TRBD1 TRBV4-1 CASSQWDRGSYEQYF TGCGCCAGCAGCCAATGGGACAGGGGGTCCTACGAGCAGTACTTC
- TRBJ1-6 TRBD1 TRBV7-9 CASSPGQGPSSYNSPLHF TGTGCCAGCAGCCCGGGACAGGGCCCAAGCTCCTATAATTCACCCCTCCACTTT
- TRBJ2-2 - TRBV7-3 CASSQDSSDTGELFF TGTGCCAGCAGCCAGGACAGCTCGGACACCGGGGAGCTGTTTTTT
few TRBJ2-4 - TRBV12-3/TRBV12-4 CASSLEGEKANIQYF TGTGCCAGCAGTTTAGAGGGCGAAAAGGCGAACATTCAGTACTTC
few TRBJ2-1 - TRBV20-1 CSARNGRGSYNEQFF TGCAGTGCTAGAAACGGTCGAGGATCCTACAATGAGCAGTTCTTC
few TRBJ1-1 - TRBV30 CAWSKKENTEAFF TGTGCCTGGAGTAAGAAGGAGAACACTGAAGCTTTCTTT
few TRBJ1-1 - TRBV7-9 CASSLEAGLGSEAFF TGTGCCAGCAGCTTAGAAGCAGGGTTGGGATCTGAAGCTTTCTTT
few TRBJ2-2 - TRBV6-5 CASSHLTGTYGTGELFF TGTGCCAGCAGCCACTTGACGGGGACCTATGGCACCGGGGAGCTGTTTTTT
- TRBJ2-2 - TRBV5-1 CASTPGRNTGELFF TGCGCCAGCACCCCGGGGCGAAACACCGGGGAGCTGTTTTTT
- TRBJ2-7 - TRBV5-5 CASSALRGAPYEQYF TGTGCCAGCAGCGCACTTCGGGGGGCCCCCTACGAGCAGTACTTC
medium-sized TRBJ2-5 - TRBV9 CASSAFFGVLETQYF TGTGCCAGCAGCGCCTTTTTCGGCGTCCTAGAGACCCAGTACTTC
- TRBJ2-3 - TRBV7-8 CASSLALDGGLDTQYF TGTGCCAGCAGCTTAGCGTTGGACGGGGGATTGGATACGCAGTATTTT